This T cell receptor beta chain was sequenced during a study of response to subunit inactivated influenza vaccine. Overall study findings and caveats: After each seasonal influenza vaccination, few new T cells are recruited, the authors suggested.

Points on this clonotype: The antigen is undetermined.

The CDR3 has 15 amino acids. V trimming: 0 bases; J trimming: 5 bases; junction bases outside the gene matches: 5. Germline CDR1 reads SGHDN; CDR2 reads FVKESK. TCRdb processed the RT-PCR reads anew with MiXCR; each CDR3 protein has one entry. The table lists more than 550,000 distinct CDR3 sequences, approximately 11% of them singletons. Separately, the same data were catalogued under a study of T cells expressing NK-cell markers. From that study: A 5'RACE template switching approach incorporating UMIs was used to make TCR beta cDNA. Sorted CD3+CD56-NKG2C+, CD3+CD56+NKG2C- and CD3+CD56+NKG2C+ T cells were the source of the TCR beta repertoires. More than 5 donors had dominant NKG2C+ clonotypes that comprised roughly 1.0-7.5% of their CD8+ T cells. There remained a lack of clarity about HCMV specificity of expanded NKG2C+ T cell clones.

The chain carries TRBV14 and TRBJ2-5; 8 bases are shared with TRBD2. Specimen: PBMCs from blood, collected on the day of vaccination. This sequence originates from a man aged 50-59 years who received an inactivated influenza vaccine. This chain's CDR3 is CASSQEYSSGETQYF. The CDR3 nucleotides read TGTGCCAGCAGCCAAGAATACTCTAGCGGGGAGACCCAGTACTTC.